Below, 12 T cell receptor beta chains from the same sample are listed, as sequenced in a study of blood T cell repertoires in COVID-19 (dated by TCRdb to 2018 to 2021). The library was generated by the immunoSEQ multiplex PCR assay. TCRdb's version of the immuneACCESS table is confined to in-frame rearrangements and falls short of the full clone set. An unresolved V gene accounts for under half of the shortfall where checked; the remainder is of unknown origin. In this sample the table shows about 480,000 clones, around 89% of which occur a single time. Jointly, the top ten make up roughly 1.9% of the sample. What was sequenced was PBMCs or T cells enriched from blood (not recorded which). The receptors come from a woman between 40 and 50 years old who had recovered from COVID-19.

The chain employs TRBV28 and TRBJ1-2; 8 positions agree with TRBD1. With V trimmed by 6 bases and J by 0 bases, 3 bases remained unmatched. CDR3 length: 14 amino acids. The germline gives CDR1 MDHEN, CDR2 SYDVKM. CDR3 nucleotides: TGTGCCAGCAGACCACAGGGGGCTAACTATGGCTACACCTTC. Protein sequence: CASRPQGANYGYTF.

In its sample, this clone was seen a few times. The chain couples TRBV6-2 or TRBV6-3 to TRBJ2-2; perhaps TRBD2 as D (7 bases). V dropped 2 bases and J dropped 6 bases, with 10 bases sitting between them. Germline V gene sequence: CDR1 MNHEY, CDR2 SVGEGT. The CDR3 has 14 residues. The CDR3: CASSYGRGAGELFF. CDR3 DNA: TGTGCCAGCAGTTACGGGAGGGGGGCCGGGGAGCTGTTTTTT.

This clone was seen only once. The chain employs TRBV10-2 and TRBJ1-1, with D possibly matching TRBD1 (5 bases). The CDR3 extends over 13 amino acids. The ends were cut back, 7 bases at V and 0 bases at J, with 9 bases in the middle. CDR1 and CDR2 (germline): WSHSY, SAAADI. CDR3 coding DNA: TGCGCCAGCAAAGGCAGGGTGAACACTGAAGCTTTCTTT. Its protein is CASKGRVNTEAFF.

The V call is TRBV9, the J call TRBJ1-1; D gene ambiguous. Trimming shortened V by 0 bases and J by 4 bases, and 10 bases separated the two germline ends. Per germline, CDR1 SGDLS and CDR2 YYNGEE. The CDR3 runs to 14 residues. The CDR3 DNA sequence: TGTGCCAGCAGCGTAGACGGGGTGAGCACTGAAGCTTTCTTT. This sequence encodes CASSVDGVSTEAFF.

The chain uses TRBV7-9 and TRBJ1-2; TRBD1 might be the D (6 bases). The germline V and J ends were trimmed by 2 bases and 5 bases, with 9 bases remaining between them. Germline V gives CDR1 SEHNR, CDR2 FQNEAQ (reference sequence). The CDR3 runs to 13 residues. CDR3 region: CASSLSQGYGYTF. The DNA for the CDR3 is TGTGCCAGCAGCTTAAGTCAGGGGTATGGCTACACCTTC.

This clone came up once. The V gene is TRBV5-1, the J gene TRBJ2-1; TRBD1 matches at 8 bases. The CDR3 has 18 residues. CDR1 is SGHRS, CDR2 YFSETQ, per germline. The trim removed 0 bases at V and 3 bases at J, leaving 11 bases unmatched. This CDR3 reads CASSLAGGDRGYYNEQFF. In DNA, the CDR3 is TGCGCCAGCAGCTTGGCCGGAGGAGACAGGGGATACTACAATGAGCAGTTCTTC.

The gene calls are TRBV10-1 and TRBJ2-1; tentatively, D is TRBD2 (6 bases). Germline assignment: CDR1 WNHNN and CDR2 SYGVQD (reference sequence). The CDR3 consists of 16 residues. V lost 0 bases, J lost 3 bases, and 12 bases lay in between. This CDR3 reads CASSESTGGFYNEQFF. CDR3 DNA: TGCGCCAGCAGTGAGTCGACTGGAGGGTTCTACAATGAGCAGTTCTTC.

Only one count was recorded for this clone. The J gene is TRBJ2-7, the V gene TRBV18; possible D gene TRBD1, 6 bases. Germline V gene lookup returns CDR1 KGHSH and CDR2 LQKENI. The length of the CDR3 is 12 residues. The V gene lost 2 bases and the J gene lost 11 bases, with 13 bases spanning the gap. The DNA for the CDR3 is TGTGCCAGCTCACCATTTCAGGACAGAGAGTACTTC. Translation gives CASSPFQDREYF.

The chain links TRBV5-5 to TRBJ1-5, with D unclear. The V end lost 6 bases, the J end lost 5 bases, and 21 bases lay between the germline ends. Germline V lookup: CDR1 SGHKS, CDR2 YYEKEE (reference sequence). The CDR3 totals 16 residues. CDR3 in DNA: TGTGCCAGCACGCTTGGGTTGTCACTAGGCTATCAGCCCCAGCATTTT. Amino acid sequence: CASTLGLSLGYQPQHF.

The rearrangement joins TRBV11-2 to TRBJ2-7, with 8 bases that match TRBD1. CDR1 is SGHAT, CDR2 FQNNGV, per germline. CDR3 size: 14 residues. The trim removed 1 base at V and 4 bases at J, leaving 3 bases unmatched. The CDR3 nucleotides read TGTGCCAGCAGCTTAGGGACAGGGTTGTACGAGCAGTACTTC. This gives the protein CASSLGTGLYEQYF.

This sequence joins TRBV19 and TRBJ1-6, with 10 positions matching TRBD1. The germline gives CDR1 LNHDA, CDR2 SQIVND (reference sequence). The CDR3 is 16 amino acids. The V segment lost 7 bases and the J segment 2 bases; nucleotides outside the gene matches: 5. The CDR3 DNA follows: TGTGCCAGTACCCTGGGACAGGGGCCCTATAATTCACCCCTCCACTTT. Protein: CASTLGQGPYNSPLHF.

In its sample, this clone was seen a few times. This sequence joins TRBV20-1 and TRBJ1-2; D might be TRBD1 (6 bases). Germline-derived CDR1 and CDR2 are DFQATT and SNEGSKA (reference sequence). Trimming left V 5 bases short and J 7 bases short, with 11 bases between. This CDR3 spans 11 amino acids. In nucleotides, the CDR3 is TGCAGTGCTTACAGGGAATCTGGCTACACCTTC. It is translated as CSAYRESGYTF.